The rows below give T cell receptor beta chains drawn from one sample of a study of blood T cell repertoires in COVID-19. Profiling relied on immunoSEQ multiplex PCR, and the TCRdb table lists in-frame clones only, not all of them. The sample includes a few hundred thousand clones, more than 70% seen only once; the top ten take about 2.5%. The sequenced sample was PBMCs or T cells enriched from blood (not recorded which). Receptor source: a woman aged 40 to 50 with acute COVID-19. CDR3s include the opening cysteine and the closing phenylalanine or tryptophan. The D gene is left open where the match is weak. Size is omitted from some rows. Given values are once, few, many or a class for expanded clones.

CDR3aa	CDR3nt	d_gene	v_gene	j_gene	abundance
CASSSKTSGGSYEQYF	TGCGCCAGCAGCTCGAAAACTAGCGGGGGGTCCTACGAGCAGTACTTC	TRBD2	TRBV5-1	TRBJ2-7	.
CASSSMMPGSSGANVLTF	TGTGCCAGTAGTTCCATGATGCCGGGGTCCTCTGGGGCCAACGTCCTGACTTTC	.	TRBV19	TRBJ2-6	.
CAWKTQGAGANVLTF	TGTGCCTGGAAGACACAGGGAGCCGGGGCCAACGTCCTGACTTTC	.	TRBV30	TRBJ2-6	once
CASGWTYGYTF	TGTGCTAGTGGTTGGACTTATGGCTACACCTTC	.	TRBV12-5	TRBJ1-2	once
CASSPSGLNTGELFF	TGTGCCAGCAGCCCCAGCGGGCTGAACACCGGGGAGCTGTTTTTT	.	TRBV7-2	TRBJ2-2	few
CASSPWTSRTDTQYF	TGTGCCAGCAGCCCTTGGACTAGCAGGACAGATACGCAGTATTTT	TRBD2	TRBV7-2	TRBJ2-3	.
CASRWRAGGTEAFF	TGTGCCAGTAGATGGAGGGCGGGGGGCACTGAAGCTTTCTTT	.	TRBV19	TRBJ1-1	.
CASSVAVTSGQETQYF	TGTGCCAGCAGCGTAGCAGTGACTAGCGGGCAAGAGACCCAGTACTTC	TRBD2	TRBV9	TRBJ2-5	.
CASSWSSGWDNEQFF	TGTGCCAGCAGCTGGTCTAGCGGGTGGGACAATGAGCAGTTCTTC	TRBD2	TRBV5-5	TRBJ2-1	.
CASSSLTGTLANTIYF	TGCGCCAGCAGCTCTTTGACGGGAACTCTGGCAAACACCATATATTTT	.	TRBV5-1	TRBJ1-3	few
CASSLGTGTNSPLHF	TGCGCCAGCAGCTTGGGGACAGGGACGAATTCACCCCTCCACTTT	TRBD1	TRBV5-1	TRBJ1-6	.
CASSVGTGPAEAFF	TGTGCCAGCAGCGTAGGGACAGGGCCAGCTGAAGCTTTCTTT	TRBD1	TRBV9	TRBJ1-1	.
CASSPEGEKLFF	TGTGCCAGCAGCCCGGAGGGTGAAAAACTGTTTTTT	.	TRBV25-1	TRBJ1-4	.
CASSEGGGETEAFF	TGTGCCAGCAGTGAAGGAGGGGGGGAAACTGAAGCTTTCTTT	.	TRBV25-1	TRBJ1-1	.
CASSVRDRPGYTF	TGTGCCAGCAGTGTTCGCGACAGGCCAGGCTACACCTTC	.	TRBV2	TRBJ1-2	.
CASSQGQGVAEAFF	TGTGCCAGCAGCCAGGGGCAGGGGGTAGCTGAAGCTTTCTTT	TRBD1	TRBV3-1/TRBV3-2	TRBJ1-1	.
CASSDRTSGKVETQYF	TGTGCCAGCAGCGATAGGACTAGCGGGAAGGTGGAGACCCAGTACTTC	TRBD2	TRBV7-2	TRBJ2-5	.
CASSQDRGYGYTF	TGCGCCAGCAGCCAAGATCGGGGGTACGGCTACACCTTC	.	TRBV4-1	TRBJ1-2	once